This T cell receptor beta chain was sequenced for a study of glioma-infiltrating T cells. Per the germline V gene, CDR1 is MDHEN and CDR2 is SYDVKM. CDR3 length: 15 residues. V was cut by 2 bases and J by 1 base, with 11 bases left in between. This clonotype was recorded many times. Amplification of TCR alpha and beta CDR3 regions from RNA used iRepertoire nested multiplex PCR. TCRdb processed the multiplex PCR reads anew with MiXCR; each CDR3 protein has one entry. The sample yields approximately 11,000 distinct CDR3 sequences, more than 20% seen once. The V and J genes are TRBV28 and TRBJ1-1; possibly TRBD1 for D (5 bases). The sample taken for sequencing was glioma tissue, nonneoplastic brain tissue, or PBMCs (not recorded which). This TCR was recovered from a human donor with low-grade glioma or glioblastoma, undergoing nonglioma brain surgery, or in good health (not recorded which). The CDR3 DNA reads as TGTGCCAGCAGTTTAGTCGGGACGGGGAACACTGAAGCTTTCTTT. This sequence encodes CASSLVGTGNTEAFF.